This is a list of T cell receptor beta chains from one sample in a study of blood T cell repertoires in COVID-19. Clones were sequenced by immunoSEQ multiplex PCR, and TCRdb holds only the in-frame ones, with some missing. The sample lists about 210,000 clones; around 83% were seen once. Sequencing input: peripheral blood. The receptors here all came from a man aged 50 to 59 with active or convalescent COVID-19. Both conserved end residues are part of each CDR3. The D gene is left open where the match is weak. Clone sizes are given selectively: once, few, many, or a class where the clone is expanded.

V: TRBV5-1
D: TRBD1
size: .
J: TRBJ1-1
DNA: TGCGCCAGCCGAGCCGGGACAGGGGGCAAGAACACTGAAGCTTTCTTT
CDR3: CASRAGTGGKNTEAFF

V: TRBV28
D: .
size: .
J: TRBJ2-3
DNA: TGTGCCAGCAGTTTTGGGGGGTTTCATAGCACAGATACGCAGTATTTT
CDR3: CASSFGGFHSTDTQYF

V: TRBV5-1
D: .
size: once
J: TRBJ1-4
DNA: TGCGCCAGCAGCTGGACAGCGTCGGGGGAAAAACTGTTTTTT
CDR3: CASSWTASGEKLFF

V: TRBV7-2
D: TRBD2
size: once
J: TRBJ2-1
DNA: TGTGCCAGCAGCTTCAGGGCGGCGGGAGACCTGGAGCAGTTCTTC
CDR3: CASSFRAAGDLEQFF

V: TRBV9
D: .
size: .
J: TRBJ2-1
DNA: TGTGCCAGCAGCGTAACCCCAGGTGAGCAGTTCTTC
CDR3: CASSVTPGEQFF

V: TRBV6-5
D: .
size: .
J: TRBJ1-2
DNA: TGTGCCAGCAGTTACTCGATCAGGGTTGAAGGCTACACCTTC
CDR3: CASSYSIRVEGYTF

V: TRBV4-1
D: .
size: .
J: TRBJ2-1
DNA: TGCGCCAGCAGCGCGGGACAGCACCCAAGCGATGAGCAGTTCTTC
CDR3: CASSAGQHPSDEQFF

V: TRBV6-5
D: .
size: few
J: TRBJ1-1
DNA: TGTGCCAGCAGGGACAGTGAAGCTTTCTTT
CDR3: CASRDSEAFF

V: TRBV7-2
D: .
size: .
J: TRBJ2-3
DNA: TGTGCCAGCAGCTTATGGGGCCAGGGGACCTCAGATACGCAGTATTTT
CDR3: CASSLWGQGTSDTQYF

V: TRBV18
D: .
size: .
J: TRBJ2-5
DNA: TGTGCCAGCTCACCAGCGGGGCTCGGGGAGACCCAGTACTTC
CDR3: CASSPAGLGETQYF

V: TRBV5-5
D: TRBD2
size: .
J: TRBJ2-1
DNA: TGTGCCAGCAGCCGGACTAGCGGGAGTCTCAATGAGCAGTTCTTC
CDR3: CASSRTSGSLNEQFF

V: TRBV6-6
D: .
size: .
J: TRBJ1-1
DNA: TGTGCCAGCAGTCAGAGACAGATTGAAGCTTTCTTT
CDR3: CASSQRQIEAFF

V: TRBV6-6
D: TRBD1
size: .
J: TRBJ1-5
DNA: TGTGCCAGCAGTCCGGACAGGACTAGCAATCAGCCCCAGCATTTT
CDR3: CASSPDRTSNQPQHF

V: TRBV15
D: .
size: .
J: TRBJ1-1
DNA: TGTGCCACCAGCAGAGGGTCGGGGATCGGACGGATGAACACTGAAGCTTTCTTT
CDR3: CATSRGSGIGRMNTEAFF

V: TRBV19
D: TRBD1
size: .
J: TRBJ1-2
DNA: TGTGCCAGTAGTACCCCGACAGGGTTCGGCTACACCTTC
CDR3: CASSTPTGFGYTF

V: TRBV30
D: TRBD1
size: few
J: TRBJ1-5
DNA: TGTGCCTGGAGTGTATTGATCACGACAGGGGGGAATCAGCCCCAGCATTTT
CDR3: CAWSVLITTGGNQPQHF

V: TRBV6-5
D: .
size: few
J: TRBJ1-5
DNA: TGTGCCAGCAGTTCAGGGGTCAATAGCAATCAGCCCCAGCATTTT
CDR3: CASSSGVNSNQPQHF

V: TRBV19
D: TRBD1
size: .
J: TRBJ2-5
DNA: TGTGCCAGTAGTAACCCAGGGGGACAGGGGACGGAGACCCAGTACTTC
CDR3: CASSNPGGQGTETQYF

V: TRBV4-1
D: .
size: .
J: TRBJ2-2
DNA: TGCGCCAGCAGCCCCACGGCAGGGGGGCGAGCCTCCGGGGAGCTGTTTTTT
CDR3: CASSPTAGGRASGELFF

V: TRBV10-3
D: TRBD1
size: .
J: TRBJ1-2
DNA: TGTGCCATCAAGGTCAGGGGGTATGGCTACACCTTC
CDR3: CAIKVRGYGYTF

V: TRBV5-5
D: .
size: few
J: TRBJ1-5
DNA: TGTGCCAGCAGCTTGGGACCCCGGGAGGGCAATCAGCCCCAGCATTTT
CDR3: CASSLGPREGNQPQHF

V: TRBV5-1
D: .
size: .
J: TRBJ1-3
DNA: TGCGCCAGCAGCTTGGAGTGGGGAGGGACTACCATATATTTT
CDR3: CASSLEWGGTTIYF

V: TRBV2
D: TRBD2
size: .
J: TRBJ2-3
DNA: TGTGCCAGCAGTGATCGGGAGGCATCCACAGATACGCAGTATTTT
CDR3: CASSDREASTDTQYF

V: TRBV4-2
D: .
size: .
J: TRBJ2-4
DNA: TGTGCCAGCAGCCAAACTAGCACGAACATTCAGTACTTC
CDR3: CASSQTSTNIQYF

V: TRBV28
D: TRBD2
size: .
J: TRBJ2-1
DNA: TGTGCCAGCAGTAAACTAGCGGGAGGGTTGGGCAATGAGCAGTTCTTC
CDR3: CASSKLAGGLGNEQFF

V: TRBV27
D: .
size: .
J: TRBJ1-2
DNA: TGTGCCAGCAGTTTATTGGGGGCTCATAACTATGGCTACACCTTC
CDR3: CASSLLGAHNYGYTF

V: TRBV18
D: .
size: .
J: TRBJ2-2
DNA: TGTGCCAGCTCACCACTCGGGGGGCCGAACACCGGGGAGCTGTTTTTT
CDR3: CASSPLGGPNTGELFF

V: TRBV7-3
D: TRBD1
size: .
J: TRBJ1-5
DNA: TGTGCCAGCAGCTTACTAGGACAGGCAAACTATAGCAATCAGCCCCAGCATTTT
CDR3: CASSLLGQANYSNQPQHF

V: TRBV4-2
D: .
size: .
J: TRBJ1-6
DNA: TGTGCCAGCAGCCAAGAACCGGGAAAAGTAGGTTCACCCCTCCACTTT
CDR3: CASSQEPGKVGSPLHF

V: TRBV7-2
D: .
size: few
J: TRBJ1-1
DNA: TGTGCCAGCAGCTTAGCGGGGCGAACCCTCACTGAAGCTTTCTTT
CDR3: CASSLAGRTLTEAFF

V: TRBV28
D: TRBD1
size: .
J: TRBJ1-4
DNA: TGTGCCAGCAGTCCCTTAGGACAGGGTGGAAACGATGAAAAACTGTTTTTT
CDR3: CASSPLGQGGNDEKLFF

V: TRBV30
D: TRBD1
size: .
J: TRBJ1-5
DNA: TGTGCCTGGAGTGTGACAGGGAGAGGCAATCAGCCCCAGCATTTT
CDR3: CAWSVTGRGNQPQHF

V: TRBV11-3
D: TRBD1
size: .
J: TRBJ2-1
DNA: TGTGCCAGCAGCCCCGGCGGGACAGGGGAAAATGAGCAGTTCTTC
CDR3: CASSPGGTGENEQFF

V: TRBV24-1
D: .
size: .
J: TRBJ2-1
DNA: TGTGCCACCAGTGAAGGGGGTCTAGCCTTCGGCGAGCAGTTCTTC
CDR3: CATSEGGLAFGEQFF

V: TRBV4-3
D: .
size: few
J: TRBJ1-2
DNA: TGCGCCAGCAGCCAAGATTGGCAGGGTGGGTTAGGTGGCTACACCTTC
CDR3: CASSQDWQGGLGGYTF

V: TRBV29-1
D: TRBD1
size: .
J: TRBJ2-7
DNA: TGCAGCGTGGGCAGGGGGTCCTACGAGCAGTACTTC
CDR3: CSVGRGSYEQYF

V: TRBV19
D: TRBD1
size: .
J: TRBJ1-2
DNA: TGTGCCAGTAGCGGACAGGGGGCGACTCGAAACTATGGCTACACCTTC
CDR3: CASSGQGATRNYGYTF

V: TRBV27
D: TRBD1
size: .
J: TRBJ1-2
DNA: TGTGCCAGCAGTCTGACCACAGGGGGTTATGGCTACACCTTC
CDR3: CASSLTTGGYGYTF

V: TRBV7-3
D: TRBD1
size: .
J: TRBJ1-5
DNA: TGTGCCAGCAGCCCTCAGGGGGGTCAGCCCCAGCATTTT
CDR3: CASSPQGGQPQHF

V: TRBV28
D: TRBD1
size: .
J: TRBJ1-2
DNA: TGTGCCAGCAGTTTGGGGACAGCGAACTATGGCTACACCTTC
CDR3: CASSLGTANYGYTF

V: TRBV28
D: .
size: .
J: TRBJ1-2
DNA: TGTGCCAGCAGTCCTATTCCCCCTCCCCCCGGGACACCCACCTATGGCTACACCTTC
CDR3: CASSPIPPPPGTPTYGYTF

V: TRBV6-5
D: .
size: .
J: TRBJ1-1
DNA: TGTGCCAGCAGAGACGAAGGCGGTGGTAGGACTGAAGCTTTCTTT
CDR3: CASRDEGGGRTEAFF

V: TRBV6-5
D: .
size: .
J: TRBJ2-1
DNA: TGTGCCAGCATGGTAGAATCCTACAATGAGCAGTTCTTC
CDR3: CASMVESYNEQFF

V: TRBV5-1
D: .
size: .
J: TRBJ2-6
DNA: TGCGCCAGCAGTTTTTACTCTGGGGCCAACGTCCTGACTTTC
CDR3: CASSFYSGANVLTF

V: TRBV6-2/TRBV6-3
D: .
size: .
J: TRBJ1-5
DNA: TGTGCCAGCAGTTCAACGGTGCGCAATCAGCCCCAGCATTTT
CDR3: CASSSTVRNQPQHF

V: TRBV6-2/TRBV6-3
D: .
size: .
J: TRBJ1-5
DNA: TGTGCCAGCAGTTACTTTCAGGGGTTGGTTCAGCCCCAGCATTTT
CDR3: CASSYFQGLVQPQHF

V: TRBV11-1
D: .
size: .
J: TRBJ1-3
DNA: TGTGCCAGCAGCTTCGGCAGGGGTGCTGGAAACACCATATATTTT
CDR3: CASSFGRGAGNTIYF

V: TRBV3-1/TRBV3-2
D: .
size: few
J: TRBJ1-3
DNA: TGTGCCAGCAGCCTCCAGGGAACTGGAAACACCATATATTTT
CDR3: CASSLQGTGNTIYF

V: TRBV28
D: .
size: .
J: TRBJ1-2
DNA: TGTGCCAGCAGTTCCCCCCGGGGGGGTATAGATGGCTACACCTTC
CDR3: CASSSPRGGIDGYTF